The T cell receptor (beta chain) under discussion was sequenced for a study of T cell responses to AZD1222 COVID-19 vaccine (dated by TCRdb to the early 2020s). Looking at the study overall: Because spike-specific TCR depth and breadth did not differ between the two schedules, AZD1222 recipients who got a second dose at roughly 4 weeks were pooled with those who got a second dose at roughly 12 weeks. A total of 233 trial participants underwent TCR sequencing, of whom roughly 210 received two doses of AZD1222 and about 25 received two doses of the MenACWY control vaccine. Enrollment into the trials was organized by age into subgroups of 18-55, 56-69 and 70-plus years, and those subgroups contained roughly 150, 30 and 60 TCR-sequenced participants, respectively.

What this sample's time point label stands for: baseline before first vaccination. Vaccinee samples were obtained from the UK trials COV001 and COV002, which included a single-blind randomized controlled phase 2/3 trial of AZD1222 (ChAdOx1 nCoV-19) in healthy adults. For TCRbeta chain sequencing, PBMC samples were collected from trial participants at day 0 and at day 28 after the second dose. The CDR3 goes from the cysteine to the phenylalanine over 15 residues. Here the CDR3 DNA is all that survives: 45 bases in frame from base 1. Sequences LGHDT (CDR1) and YNNKEL (CDR2) are obtained from the germline V gene (reference sequence). The junction carries 14 bases between V and J, which are trimmed by 1 base and 7 bases respectively. Comments on this clone: The antigen it binds to is not known. Within one base of it there is no much larger clone, and no base qualities were kept.

The CDR3 regions of human TCRbeta chains were subjected to immunosequencing. The source study handled its data this way. TCRs in the repertoires were compared against a reference library of SARS-CoV-2-specific TCRs that had been generated with the MIRA antigen-specificity platform. Breadth was defined as the fraction of unique TCRs that were SARS-CoV-2-associated, and depth was defined as the fraction of total T cells that were SARS-CoV-2-associated. Using the MIRA data, every spike-specific TCR was mapped to the spike region that the TCR reacted to and assigned to either a CD4 or a CD8 class. Log10-transformed breadth and depth values were compared by one-way ANOVA with Sidak's multiple comparisons tests. TCRdb took this table from immuneACCESS and kept in-frame rearrangements with V and J called. Such tables lack part of the clones; where checked against another copy, unresolved V genes explain under half of the gap, and the rest is unexplained. V, J and clone size derive from that table, while D and trimming were established from the DNA sequence. For this sample the table gives 180,000 or so clones, of which about 88% were detected only once. The ten largest clones take up approximately 1.8% of the sample.

Paper-wide results and their limitations: Reportedly, close to half of the unique spike-specific TCRs recognized epitopes lying outside the regions that are mutated in the B.1.351 and B.1.1.7 variants. Because no day 14 peak-response samples were available, the repertoires could be characterized only after the peak T cell response. After two AZD1222 doses, both the breadth and the depth of spike-specific TCRs were significantly higher than at day 0 and than in MenACWY recipients. Vaccine-associated CD4 TCRs spanned the whole spike protein, with dominant responses in regions 160-218 and 743-854. The 56-69-year group was small, and its depth increase did not reach significance, likely because of low power. Conclusions about previously exposed vaccinees are limited because only five to seven AZD1222 recipients were SARS-CoV-2 seropositive at baseline. Participants were mostly white British and included more females than males, and it was suggested by the authors that clonal diversity may have been underestimated.

The V and J segments used are TRBV3-1 (or the pseudogene TRBV3-2) and TRBJ2-1; the best D guess is TRBD2, with 5 bases matching. The sequence came from an adult in good health. Sequenced material: peripheral blood, taken on day 0 of AZD1222 vaccination. The CDR3 protein sequence reads: CASSQGRGSWNEQFF. Here is the DNA: TGTGCCAGCAGCCAAGGGAGAGGGAGTTGGAATGAGCAGTTCTTC.